A selection of T cell receptor beta chains follows, all from one sample in a study of shared clonotypes between healthy human individuals. Libraries were prepared by immunoSEQ multiplex PCR; TCRdb keeps only in-frame clonotypes and omits some of them. Among approximately 2.3 million clones listed, about 92% were seen once. The sequenced sample was naive CD4+ T cells from PBMCs. All receptors derive from a man aged 18 to 35 in good health. Some clones in this sample may be carry-over from other donors' samples. Each CDR3 is given with its conserved first and last residue. The D gene is left open where the match is weak. Rows give clone size only sometimes, using once, few, many, or a class for an expanded clone.

J gene	clone size	V gene	D gene	CDR3 protein	CDR3 DNA
TRBJ1-1	NA	TRBV29-1	TRBD1	CSVARGGTEAFF	TGCAGCGTTGCCAGGGGGGGCACTGAAGCTTTCTTT
TRBJ1-4	NA	TRBV5-1	TRBD1	CASSLSGTANEKLFF	TGCGCCAGCAGCTTGTCCGGGACAGCTAATGAAAAACTGTTTTTT
TRBJ2-3	NA	TRBV29-1	NA	CSVQGSDTQYF	TGCAGCGTTCAGGGCTCAGATACGCAGTATTTT
TRBJ2-3	NA	TRBV4-1	NA	CASSQQGAGAFTDTQYF	TGCGCCAGCAGCCAACAAGGGGCAGGGGCCTTCACAGATACGCAGTATTTT
TRBJ2-3	once	TRBV4-3	NA	CASSPRTPGKQYF	TGCGCCAGCAGCCCGAGGACCCCGGGGAAGCAGTATTTT
TRBJ1-3	NA	TRBV9	NA	CATRIPGPGNTIYF	TGTGCCACCAGGATACCCGGTCCCGGAAACACCATATATTTT
TRBJ2-7	NA	TRBV7-2	NA	CASSFGDRFTYEQYF	TGTGCCAGCAGCTTTGGGGACCGCTTTACCTACGAGCAGTACTTC
TRBJ2-7	NA	TRBV5-1	NA	CASSGSNVRTSSYEQYF	TGCGCCAGCAGCGGGTCGAATGTGCGAACTAGCTCCTACGAGCAGTACTTC
TRBJ2-1	once	TRBV9	TRBD2	CASSQTSGATDEQFF	TGTGCCAGCAGCCAAACTAGCGGGGCAACTGATGAGCAGTTCTTC
TRBJ2-1	NA	TRBV9	NA	CASSVATGFSSYNEQFF	TGTGCCAGCAGCGTAGCTACAGGGTTTAGCTCCTACAATGAGCAGTTCTTC
TRBJ2-7	NA	TRBV29-1	NA	CSVLGYRTYEQYF	TGCAGCGTGTTGGGGTATAGGACCTACGAGCAGTACTTC
TRBJ2-1	NA	TRBV29-1	TRBD1	CSVEDPGGDSYNEQFF	TGCAGCGTTGAAGACCCAGGGGGAGACTCCTACAATGAGCAGTTCTTC
TRBJ1-1	NA	TRBV7-2	NA	CASSLTGPTEAFF	TGTGCCAGCAGCCTTACGGGTCCCACTGAAGCTTTCTTT
TRBJ1-1	NA	TRBV28	NA	CASTPGGAAGNTEAFF	TGTGCCAGCACCCCTGGAGGGGCGGCTGGGAACACTGAAGCTTTCTTT
TRBJ2-7	NA	TRBV5-6	NA	CASSLFRGSGEQYF	TGTGCCAGCAGCTTGTTCCGGGGGTCAGGCGAGCAGTACTTC
TRBJ2-7	NA	TRBV5-1	NA	CASSLGGEVDEQYF	TGCGCCAGCAGCTTGGGAGGGGAAGTCGACGAGCAGTACTTC